The sequence of this T cell receptor (beta chain) was determined in a study of blood T cell repertoires in COVID-19. Across the whole study: The analysed material was cDNA or gDNA that came from T cells, B-cell-depleted T cells, or PBMCs.

Seattle patients were enrolled during active infection and followed longitudinally. Trimming cost V 4 bases and J 2 bases; bases outside gene matches: 4. Looked up from germline, CDR1 is SGHRS and CDR2 is YFSETQ. This CDR3 is 14 amino acids long. In its sample, this clone was seen once. Measured with immunoSEQ multiplex PCR; TCRdb has only the in-frame clones, and not every one. There are fewer than 200,000 clones in the sample; around 86% occur only once, and more than 7.5% lies in the top ten. The sequenced material came from peripheral blood. The receptor comes from a woman in her 70s with COVID-19, enrolled during active disease. The chain has TRBV5-1 and TRBJ1-2; 8 positions agree with TRBD1. The CDR3 loop is CASSAGDRNYGYTF. The DNA for the CDR3 is TGCGCCAGCAGCGCAGGGGACAGGAACTATGGCTACACCTTC.